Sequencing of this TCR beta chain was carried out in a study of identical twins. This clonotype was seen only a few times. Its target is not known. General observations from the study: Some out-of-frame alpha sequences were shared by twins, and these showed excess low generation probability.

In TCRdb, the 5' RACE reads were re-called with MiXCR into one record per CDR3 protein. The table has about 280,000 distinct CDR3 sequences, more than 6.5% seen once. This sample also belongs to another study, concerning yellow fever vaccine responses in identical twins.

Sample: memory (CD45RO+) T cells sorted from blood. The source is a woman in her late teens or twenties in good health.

CDR3 sequence: CASSETSYEQYV. As DNA, the CDR3 is TGTGCCAGCAGTGAGACCTCCTACGAGCAGTACGTC. The chain has TRBV2 and TRBJ2-7; D remains ambiguous. The CDR3 is 12 residues long. With 3 bases removed from V and 0 bases from J, the gap between germline ends came to 3 bases. In germline, CDR1 is SNHLY, CDR2 FYNNEI.